A selection of T cell receptor beta chains follows, all from one sample in a study of molecular identifiers for immune sequencing clone quantification. TCRdb fed the PCR reads into MiXCR, producing one record per CDR3 protein. The data show approximately 500,000 distinct CDR3 sequences, less than 30% seen once. The sequencing input was naive CD8+ T cells from blood, with Jurkat cell RNA spiked in. The receptors come from a human donor in good health. Some libraries in this study had Jurkat cell RNA spiked in. CDR3s include the opening cysteine and the closing phenylalanine or tryptophan. A D gene is named only where the DNA matches it firmly. Clone size, where shown, is once, few, many, or a class for clones that have expanded.

J gene | V gene | clone size | D gene | CDR3 protein | CDR3 DNA
TRBJ2-3 | TRBV4-1 | few | . | CASSPSGLFPTQYF | TGCGCCAGCAGCCCGTCCGGACTTTTCCCCACGCAGTATTTT
TRBJ1-1 | TRBV5-6 | . | TRBD1 | CASSSKNGFGQGNTEAFF | TGTGCCAGCAGCTCCAAGAACGGATTCGGACAGGGTAACACTGAAGCTTTCTTT
TRBJ2-3 | TRBV6-5 | few | TRBD2 | CASESSSGATDTQYF | TGTGCCAGCGAGTCATCTAGCGGGGCAACAGATACGCAGTATTTT
TRBJ2-7 | TRBV7-2 | few | . | CASSLVLRGADEQYF | TGTGCCAGCAGCTTAGTTCTTCGGGGGGCGGACGAGCAGTACTTC
TRBJ2-7 | TRBV7-2 | . | . | CASSLEALASYEQYF | TGTGCCAGCAGCTTAGAAGCCCTCGCCTCCTACGAGCAGTACTTC
TRBJ1-5 | TRBV5-5 | many | . | CASSGGLNQPQHF | TGTGCCAGCAGCGGGGGCCTCAATCAGCCCCAGCATTTT
TRBJ1-6 | TRBV5-1 | many | TRBD1 | CASSFRDSNSPLHF | TGCGCCAGCAGCTTCAGGGACAGTAATTCACCCCTCCACTTT
TRBJ2-1 | TRBV30 | . | TRBD2 | CAWSSGGYNEQFF | TGTGCCTGGAGTAGCGGGGGATACAATGAGCAGTTCTTC
TRBJ2-7 | TRBV3-1 | many | TRBD1 | CASSQVRDRTYEQYF | TGTGCCAGCAGCCAAGTAAGGGACAGGACCTACGAGCAGTACTTC
TRBJ2-1 | TRBV12-3/TRBV12-4 | . | TRBD2 | CASSPEGAGGPGEQFF | TGTGCCAGCAGTCCCGAAGGAGCGGGAGGGCCCGGTGAGCAGTTCTTC
TRBJ2-5 | TRBV27 | . | . | CASRATERVAQYF | TGTGCCAGCAGAGCCACAGAAAGGGTGGCCCAGTACTTC
TRBJ1-2 | TRBV20-1 | few | . | CSARDGEGAFYGYTF | TGCAGTGCTAGAGATGGGGAAGGGGCGTTCTATGGCTACACCTTC
TRBJ2-3 | TRBV5-3 | . | TRBD2 | CASSLSLAGGSTDTQYF | TGTGCCAGCAGCTTGAGTCTAGCGGGGGGCTCCACAGATACGCAGTATTTT
TRBJ2-7 | TRBV28 | many | TRBD2 | CASNHRMGLAVQEEQYF | TGTGCCAGCAACCACAGGATGGGACTAGCGGTCCAGGAAGAGCAGTACTTC
TRBJ1-1 | TRBV15 | . | . | CATSREYGNTEAFF | TGTGCCACCAGCAGAGAGTACGGGAACACTGAAGCTTTCTTT
TRBJ2-3 | TRBV27 | . | TRBD2 | CASSLLERGGIDTQYF | TGTGCCAGCAGTTTATTAGAGCGGGGGGGCATTGATACGCAGTATTTT
TRBJ2-5 | TRBV29-1 | many | . | CSVGGATETQYF | TGCAGCGTTGGGGGGGCGACAGAGACCCAGTACTTC
TRBJ2-7 | TRBV29-1 | many | . | CSVRFGPNYEQYF | TGCAGCGTCAGGTTTGGTCCGAACTACGAGCAGTACTTC
TRBJ2-1 | TRBV11-3 | few | . | CASSPEGDSSYNEQFF | TGTGCCAGCAGCCCAGAGGGCGATAGCTCCTACAATGAGCAGTTCTTC
TRBJ2-7 | TRBV6-5 | . | . | CASSYSNRFGGPRDEQYF | TGTGCCAGCAGCTACTCGAATCGATTCGGGGGGCCCCGGGACGAGCAGTACTTC
TRBJ1-2 | TRBV30 | few | . | CAWSFGDQYGYTF | TGTGCCTGGAGTTTTGGGGACCAATATGGCTACACCTTC
TRBJ1-2 | TRBV4-1 | . | TRBD1 | CASSPTGAGYGYTF | TGCGCCAGCAGCCCCACAGGGGCAGGGTATGGCTACACCTTC
TRBJ2-5 | TRBV6-1 | many | TRBD2 | CASSEALLTSEKETQYF | TGTGCCAGCAGTGAAGCGCTCTTAACTAGCGAAAAAGAGACCCAGTACTTC
TRBJ2-7 | TRBV4-3 | . | . | CASSQGQSYKQYF | TGCGCCAGCAGCCAGGGACAAAGCTACAAGCAGTACTTC
TRBJ2-3 | TRBV5-5 | few | . | CASSFGIGGPYTDTQYF | TGTGCCAGCAGCTTCGGTATTGGGGGACCCTACACAGATACGCAGTATTTT
TRBJ2-1 | TRBV5-1 | few | . | CASSASQALSSYNEQFF | TGCGCCAGCAGCGCGTCGCAGGCACTTAGCTCCTACAATGAGCAGTTCTTC
TRBJ2-3 | TRBV13 | many | TRBD2 | CASSSREAGEPYTDTQYF | TGTGCCAGCAGCAGCAGGGAAGCGGGGGAACCCTACACAGATACGCAGTATTTT
TRBJ2-7 | TRBV7-9 | . | . | CASSLAPEFYEQYF | TGTGCCAGCAGCTTAGCTCCAGAATTCTACGAGCAGTACTTC
TRBJ1-2 | TRBV4-1 | few | TRBD1 | CASSQTQGVIYGYTF | TGCGCCAGCAGCCAAACACAGGGGGTGATCTATGGCTACACCTTC
TRBJ2-7 | TRBV3-1 | few | TRBD1 | CASSLPSTGQYEQYF | TGTGCCAGCAGCCTCCCCTCGACAGGGCAATACGAGCAGTACTTC
TRBJ2-7 | TRBV20-1 | many | TRBD2 | CSARDSQFSSGGAAEYF | TGCAGTGCTAGAGATTCCCAGTTTTCTAGCGGGGGGGCCGCGGAGTACTTC
TRBJ2-7 | TRBV7-8 | many | . | CASSLGTANAYEQYF | TGTGCCAGCAGCTTAGGGACAGCCAACGCCTACGAGCAGTACTTC
TRBJ2-7 | TRBV27 | few | . | CASSTHWTDSYEQYF | TGTGCCAGCAGCACCCACTGGACAGACTCCTACGAGCAGTACTTC